This T cell receptor (beta chain) came from a study of response to subunit inactivated influenza vaccine. V was pared by 6 bases and J by 3 bases, with 17 bases between. This CDR3 is built from 15 residues. Germline V CDR1 and CDR2: MNHEY, SMNVEV (reference sequence). Whole-study results and caveats: Few new T cells, the authors suggested, are recruited by each seasonal influenza vaccination.

From the RT-PCR reads, TCRdb called clonotypes with MiXCR, one entry per CDR3 protein. This table holds roughly 650,000 distinct CDR3 sequences, less than 20% found once. This clonotype appeared a few times. The antigen is not known. The sequencing here drew on PBMCs from blood, taken 11 to 12 days after vaccination. The chain uses TRBV27 and TRBJ1-1; the D gene is possibly TRBD1 (6 bases). The origin of this receptor is a man aged 45-65 years who received an inactivated influenza vaccine. The CDR3 here is CASRQGSGLYTEAFF. The CDR3 bases are TGTGCCAGCAGACAGGGTTCAGGGTTGTACACTGAAGCTTTCTTT.